This T cell receptor (beta chain) is drawn from a study of Tregs in tolerant kidney transplant recipients. Sequencing used immunoSEQ multiplex PCR; TCRdb keeps in-frame clones, though not all of them. The sample has about 55,000 clones, 91% seen once; the top ten hold 12% to 15%. Germline CDR1 and CDR2: LNHDA and SQIVND (reference sequence). The CDR3 extends over 12 amino acids. V lost 9 bases and J 11 bases, leaving 19 bases between the germline ends. Mixed chimerism was transient after nonmyeloablative marrow transplants from related graft donors. Unstimulated Tregs (CD4+CD25+CD127-) and CD4+CD25- non-Tregs were sorted from PBMCs.

The source was CD8+ T cells from blood (PBMCs), collected 24 months after the transplant. The rearrangement uses TRBV19 and TRBJ1-1; D might be TRBD1 (5 bases). This receptor was identified in a human patient who received a combined kidney and bone marrow transplant. Some T cells may be transferred from the graft donor. The CDR3 nucleotides are TGTGCCAGCAATACAGGTGCCGTGGGGGCTTTCTTT. It encodes CASNTGAVGAFF.